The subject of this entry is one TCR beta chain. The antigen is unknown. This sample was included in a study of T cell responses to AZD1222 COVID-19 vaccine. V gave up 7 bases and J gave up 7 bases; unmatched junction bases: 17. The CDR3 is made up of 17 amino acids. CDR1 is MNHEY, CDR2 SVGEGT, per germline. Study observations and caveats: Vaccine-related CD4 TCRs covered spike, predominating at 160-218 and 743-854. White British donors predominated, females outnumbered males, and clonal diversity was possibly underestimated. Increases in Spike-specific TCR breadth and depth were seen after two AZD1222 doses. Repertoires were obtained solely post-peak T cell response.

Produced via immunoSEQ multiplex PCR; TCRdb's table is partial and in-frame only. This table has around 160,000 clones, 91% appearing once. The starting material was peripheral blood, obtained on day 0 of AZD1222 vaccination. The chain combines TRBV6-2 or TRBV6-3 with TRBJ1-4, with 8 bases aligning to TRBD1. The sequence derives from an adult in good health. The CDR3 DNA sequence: TGTGCCAGCACCCCCGGCGGGCAGGGGGCGCTTGGTGAAAAACTGTTTTTT. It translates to CASTPGGQGALGEKLFF.